This is a list of T cell receptor beta chains from one sample in a study of regulatory T cells in long-lasting Graves disease. TCRdb passed the multiplex PCR reads through MiXCR, listing each CDR3 protein once. The table records under 700,000 distinct CDR3 sequences, approximately 16% of them present only once. These data also formed part of another study, on T cells in Graves' hyperthyroidism and ophthalmopathy.

Source: peripheral blood mononuclear cells (PBMCs), taken at new diagnosis, from a patient treated with antithyroid drugs. Every receptor here comes from a woman aged 40-65 years with Graves disease. The CDR3 runs from the conserved cysteine through the conserved F or W. A D gene is named only where the DNA matches it firmly. Clone size, where shown, is once, few, many, or a class for clones that have expanded.

DNA,CDR3,size,D,V,J
TGTGCCACCAGTGATTTGCTCAATGAGCAGTTCTTC,CATSDLLNEQFF,few,.,TRBV24-1,TRBJ2-1
TGCGCCAGCAGCTTGTTCAGGGGGGACACCGGGGAGCTGTTTTTT,CASSLFRGDTGELFF,few,.,TRBV5-1,TRBJ2-2
TGTGCCAGCAGTTTAAGGAGGGTGGGGGATACTGAAGCTTTCTTT,CASSLRRVGDTEAFF,many,.,TRBV12-3/TRBV12-4,TRBJ1-1
TGCGCCAGCAGCTTGGAGGAGAACTACGAGCAGTACTTC,CASSLEENYEQYF,few,.,TRBV5-1,TRBJ2-7
TGTGCCAGCAGCCAAGAGGCGAGGGGGGGCGGTCAATACGAGCAGTACTTC,CASSQEARGGGQYEQYF,many,.,TRBV4-2,TRBJ2-7
TGTGCCAGCAGTGTGATAGGGCCCCCTAATGAAAAACTGTTTTTT,CASSVIGPPNEKLFF,.,.,TRBV6-1,TRBJ1-4
TGTGCCACCAGCACGAGGAACACTGAAGCTTTCTTT,CATSTRNTEAFF,once,.,TRBV15,TRBJ1-1
TGCGCCAGCAGCCAAGGACTGGCCAGGACCTTGAACACTGAAGCTTTCTTT,CASSQGLARTLNTEAFF,.,.,TRBV4-1,TRBJ1-1
TGTGCCTGGAGTGAGGGACCGGGGATTTATAGCAATCAGCCCCAGCATTTT,CAWSEGPGIYSNQPQHF,many,.,TRBV30,TRBJ1-5
TGTGCCAGTAGTAAGGCAGGGGAGGGCTACACCTTC,CASSKAGEGYTF,once,.,TRBV19,TRBJ1-2
TGTGCCAGCAGCCCGGCTTCTGGGGCCAACGTCCTGACTTTC,CASSPASGANVLTF,few,.,TRBV7-3,TRBJ2-6
TGTGCCAGCAGCTTACTACGACAGGGGCAGGAGACCCAGTACTTC,CASSLLRQGQETQYF,few,TRBD1,TRBV7-9,TRBJ2-5
TGTGCCAGCAGTTACTCGATTCCAGGGAAGAACACTGAAGCTTTCTTT,CASSYSIPGKNTEAFF,many,.,TRBV6-5,TRBJ1-1
TGTGCCACCAGTGATCTCCCCCCGAACTATGGCTACACCTTC,CATSDLPPNYGYTF,.,.,TRBV24-1,TRBJ1-2
TGTGCCAGCAGTTTAGGGGGTATGGGCGGTAATGAGCAGTTCTTC,CASSLGGMGGNEQFF,few,.,TRBV7-9,TRBJ2-1
TGTGCCAGCTCCTCCGCCGACGGTCCCTACGAGCAGTACTTC,CASSSADGPYEQYF,few,.,TRBV12-3/TRBV12-4,TRBJ2-7
TGCAGTGCCCACCTTGACAGGGGGCTTTCTTACGAGCAGTACTTC,CSAHLDRGLSYEQYF,few,TRBD1,TRBV20-1,TRBJ2-7
TGTGCCACCGGACAGGGACACACAGATACGCAGTATTTT,CATGQGHTDTQYF,few,TRBD1,TRBV10-3,TRBJ2-3
TGTGCCTGGACTCTAGGCTGGCCTCACCTCGAGGGAAGGGACACTGAAGCTTTCTTT,CAWTLGWPHLEGRDTEAFF,.,.,TRBV30,TRBJ1-1
TGTGCCAGCAGCGGAACTAGCGGGGGGGCTGGGGAGCAGTACTTC,CASSGTSGGAGEQYF,many,TRBD2,TRBV9,TRBJ2-7
TGTGCCAGCAAAGCCAGGCCCGGAAAACTGTTTTTT,CASKARPGKLFF,.,.,TRBV25-1,TRBJ1-4
TGTGCCAGCAGTTTGGGTCGGGAAACTGAAGCTTTCTTT,CASSLGRETEAFF,many,.,TRBV12-3/TRBV12-4,TRBJ1-1
TGTGCCAGCAGCCAAGGGAAGTCTAGCGGGGTTGGCACAGATACGCAGTATTTT,CASSQGKSSGVGTDTQYF,many,TRBD2,TRBV3-1,TRBJ2-3
TGTGCCAGCAGCCCATCAGGGGGAGGGGGTCAGCCCCAGCATTTT,CASSPSGGGGQPQHF,.,TRBD1,TRBV12-3/TRBV12-4,TRBJ1-5
TGTGCCAGCAGGCCCTCCGGGACAGACTACGAGCAGTACTTC,CASRPSGTDYEQYF,once,TRBD1,TRBV2,TRBJ2-7
TGTGCCAGCAGTTTACCCTCTTTACAGGGGGCTAACACTGAAGCTTTCTTT,CASSLPSLQGANTEAFF,many,TRBD1,TRBV28,TRBJ1-1
TGTGCCACCAGCAGGACAGGGAGCACCGGGGAGCTGTTTTTT,CATSRTGSTGELFF,.,TRBD1,TRBV15,TRBJ2-2
TGTGCCAGCAGCTTTTTACGACAGGGAACTGAAGCTTTCTTT,CASSFLRQGTEAFF,many,TRBD1,TRBV7-3,TRBJ1-1
TGCAGCGTTGGTGGGTCCAATCAGCCCCAGCATTTT,CSVGGSNQPQHF,many,.,TRBV29-1,TRBJ1-5
TGTGCCAGCAGTACCCGACAGGGGGCGGAGACCCAGTACTTC,CASSTRQGAETQYF,many,TRBD1,TRBV12-3/TRBV12-4,TRBJ2-5
TGTGCCAGTAAACGGAGGGCGGGGGACGAACAAGAGACCCAGTACTTC,CASKRRAGDEQETQYF,.,TRBD2,TRBV19,TRBJ2-5
TGTGCCAGCACCCCACCCCAGGCGAACACTGAAGCTTTCTTT,CASTPPQANTEAFF,few,.,TRBV7-9,TRBJ1-1
TGTGCCAGCAGCTTAGGTGGGACTAGCGATGAGCAGTTCTTC,CASSLGGTSDEQFF,many,TRBD2,TRBV7-9,TRBJ2-1
TGTGCCAGCAGCTCGGACTGGGAACCCTACGAGCAGTACTTC,CASSSDWEPYEQYF,few,.,TRBV7-8,TRBJ2-7
TGTGCCAGCTCACCACTGCCAGCGGGGGCCACAGATACGCAGTATTTT,CASSPLPAGATDTQYF,few,TRBD2,TRBV18,TRBJ2-3
TGTGCCAGCAGCCTCCTAGCGGGGGCGCCCGCAGATACGCAGTATTTT,CASSLLAGAPADTQYF,many,TRBD2,TRBV7-9,TRBJ2-3
TGTGCCAGCAGAGTGGTACTTGACGCTAGCAATGAGCAGTTCTTC,CASRVVLDASNEQFF,many,.,TRBV6-1,TRBJ2-1
TGTGCCAGTATCGAGGGAAATAGCAATCAGCCCCAGCATTTT,CASIEGNSNQPQHF,.,.,TRBV19,TRBJ1-5
TGTGCCAGCAGCTTTCGGAGCCAGCTAGGGATTCCAGTCGGCCAAGCTAACTATGGCTACACCTTC,CASSFRSQLGIPVGQANYGYTF,many,.,TRBV7-2,TRBJ1-2
TGTGCCAGTAGTATTACCGGAAACACCATATATTTT,CASSITGNTIYF,once,.,TRBV19,TRBJ1-3
TGTGCCAGCAGCTTTGGACAGGGGAACCAAGAGACCCAGTACTTC,CASSFGQGNQETQYF,.,TRBD1,TRBV7-9,TRBJ2-5
TGCGCCAGCAGCTTAGCGGGGACTTCCTACAATGAGCAGTTCTTC,CASSLAGTSYNEQFF,few,TRBD2,TRBV5-1,TRBJ2-1
TGTGCCAGCAGTGGGCCCCTGTGGGGGGAGCTGTTTTTT,CASSGPLWGELFF,few,.,TRBV2,TRBJ2-2
TGTGCCACCAGTGACCTCACTAGCGGGATTCAGTTCTTC,CATSDLTSGIQFF,few,TRBD2,TRBV24-1,TRBJ2-1
TGTGCCAGCAGCTTGGAAGTCATCTACGAGCAGTACTTC,CASSLEVIYEQYF,many,.,TRBV11-2,TRBJ2-7
TGTGCCAGCAGCCAAGTGCCTAGCGGGGAGGGAGATGCGCAGTATTTT,CASSQVPSGEGDAQYF,.,TRBD2,TRBV3-1,TRBJ2-3
TGCGCCAGCAGCCAAGAGGAGGGGGCGCGGAATCAGCCCCAGCATTTT,CASSQEEGARNQPQHF,.,TRBD1,TRBV4-1,TRBJ1-5
TGTGCCAGCAGTGACCCGCCGGGGACAGGGAGCGGCTACACCTTC,CASSDPPGTGSGYTF,.,TRBD1,TRBV6-4,TRBJ1-2
TGTGCCAGCAGCCGCCGGGACACCAATTCCTACGAGCAGTACTTC,CASSRRDTNSYEQYF,many,.,TRBV11-1,TRBJ2-7
TGTGCCAGCAGAGGGGAGCGTCCTCGGGGCTCTGGAAACACCATATATTTT,CASRGERPRGSGNTIYF,.,.,TRBV12-3/TRBV12-4,TRBJ1-3